The 24 T cell receptor beta chains listed next were all sequenced from one sample in a study of OX40 agonist ivuxolimab in advanced cancers. Method: immunoSEQ multiplex PCR; TCRdb's copy keeps in-frame clones and lacks some. Among 75,000 to 80,000 clones listed, about 93% were seen once. Here the sequenced sample was CD4+ or CD8+ T cells sorted from blood, taken in a trial of the OX40 agonist ivuxolimab. All receptors derive from an adult with an advanced solid tumor such as melanoma, head and neck, liver or kidney cancer.

This chain uses TRBV19 with TRBJ2-5; 7 bases agree with TRBD1. Per germline, CDR1 LNHDA and CDR2 SQIVND (reference sequence). V gave up 10 bases and J gave up 5 bases; unmatched junction bases: 4. The CDR3 runs 11 residues. CDR3 sequence: CATTGEETQYF. The CDR3 nucleotides read TGTGCCACCACAGGGGAGGAGACCCAGTACTTC.

This sequence joins TRBV27 and TRBJ2-7, with D tentatively TRBD1 (5 bases). Germline values: CDR1 MNHEY, CDR2 SMNVEV (reference sequence). This CDR3 contains 13 residues. The V end was cut by 5 bases, the J end by 3 bases, with 11 bases between. The CDR3 region is CASSTLRGYEQYF. CDR3 DNA sequence: TGTGCCAGCAGTACCCTAAGGGGCTACGAGCAGTACTTC.

The chain carries TRBV6-6 and TRBJ2-2; no definite D call. The germline V gene has CDR1 MNHNY and CDR2 SVGAGI (reference sequence). Between the trimmed V and J ends, which lost 1 base and 1 base, there was a span of 4 bases. This CDR3 has 14 amino acids. CDR3 in amino acids: CASSYWENTGELFF. For the CDR3, the DNA is TGTGCCAGCAGTTACTGGGAGAACACCGGGGAGCTGTTTTTT.

The chain combines TRBV4-1 with TRBJ1-5, with a tentative D call TRBD1 (6 bases). CDR3 length: 15 residues. V gave up 3 bases and J gave up 1 base, with 10 bases separating them. Germline V gene data show CDR1 as MGHRA and CDR2 as YSYEKL. CDR3 sequence: CASSHGDRSNQPQHF. The CDR3 bases are TGCGCCAGCAGCCACGGCGACAGGAGCAATCAGCCCCAGCATTTT.

This rearrangement joins TRBV28 to TRBJ2-7; tentatively, D is TRBD2 (5 bases). The CDR3 runs to 15 residues. The germline V and J ends were trimmed by 5 bases and 3 bases, with 17 bases remaining between them. Germline CDR1 is MDHEN and CDR2 is SYDVKM. The CDR3 DNA reads TGTGCCAGCAGTCGGGAATTCTTAGTCAGCTACGAGCAGTACTTC. As protein: CASSREFLVSYEQYF.

The count of this clone is one. The chain employs TRBV4-3 and TRBJ1-2, with 7 bases lining up with TRBD1. This CDR3 spans 12 amino acids. Germline V gives CDR1 LGHNA, CDR2 YSLEER. Trimming at V came to 4 bases and at J to 11 bases, leaving 7 bases not matched to a gene. CDR3 protein: CASSPWTGAYTF. CDR3 coding DNA: TGCGCCAGCAGCCCCTGGACAGGAGCATACACCTTC.

This chain joins TRBV4-3 and TRBJ2-7; 10 bases are a match to TRBD2. Germline V gene lookup returns CDR1 LGHNA and CDR2 YSLEER. The CDR3 contains 18 residues. V shed 1 base and J 0 bases; nucleotides not matched to a gene: 9. The CDR3 loop reads CASSQAPKLAGNSYEQYF. The CDR3 DNA reads TGCGCCAGCAGCCAAGCCCCAAAACTAGCGGGGAACTCCTACGAGCAGTACTTC.

The V and J genes are TRBV6-5 and TRBJ2-1; 7 bases match TRBD2. The germline V gene encodes CDR1 MNHEY and CDR2 SVGAGI. V lost 4 bases and J lost 7; bases outside the gene matches: 10. The CDR3 length is 15 residues. CDR3 DNA: TGTGCCAGCAGTTGGGGCGGGGGAGGAGCGAATGAGCAGTTCTTC. Protein sequence: CASSWGGGGANEQFF.

The J gene is TRBJ2-3, the V gene TRBV7-9, with D perhaps being TRBD1 or TRBD2 (5 bases each). This CDR3 contains 16 residues. Germline CDR1 and CDR2: SEHNR and FQNEAQ (reference sequence). The ends were cut back, 7 bases at V and 4 bases at J, with 21 bases in the middle. The CDR3 sequence is CASNPGIGALADTQYF. CDR3 DNA: TGTGCCAGCAACCCCGGGATAGGGGCACTCGCAGATACGCAGTATTTT.

The chain couples TRBV2 to TRBJ1-6; D unclear. Germline V gene data show CDR1 as SNHLY and CDR2 as FYNNEI. V was clipped by 5 bases and J by 7 bases, with 12 bases between them. This CDR3 has 14 residues. The DNA of the CDR3 is TGTGCCAGCAGTCCGCTCGGGTACAATTCACCCCTCCACTTT. Protein sequence: CASSPLGYNSPLHF.

V and J are TRBV5-6 and TRBJ1-4; D is uncertain. The V gene lost 0 bases and the J gene lost 0 bases, with 9 bases spanning the gap. The CDR3 is 16 residues long. From germline, CDR1 is SGHDT and CDR2 YYEEEE. The CDR3 DNA reads as TGTGCCAGCAGCTTGGCTTGGACGGCAACTAATGAAAAACTGTTTTTT. Its protein is CASSLAWTATNEKLFF.

This chain links TRBV28 with TRBJ2-6, with D uncertain. This CDR3 has 15 amino acids. The V gene's germline CDR1 is MDHEN and CDR2 SYDVKM. Trimming took off 3 bases at V and 0 bases at J, with 6 bases between the two ends. The CDR3 is CASSFTSSGANVLTF. DNA for the CDR3: TGTGCCAGCAGTTTCACCAGCTCTGGGGCCAACGTCCTGACTTTC. The variable domain in full, with the rest retrieved from reference TRBV28 and TRBJ2-6, is DVKVTQSSRYLVKRTGEKVFLECVQDMDHENMFWYRQDPGLGLRLIYFSYDVKMKEKGDIPEGYSVSREKKERFSLILESASTNQTSMYLCASSFTSSGANVLTFGAGSRLTVL.

This clone was detected once. The chain links TRBV2 to TRBJ2-5; TRBD1 is a possible D gene (5 bases). Trimming left V 5 bases short and J 5 bases short, with 12 bases between. This CDR3 region has 13 residues. Per germline, CDR1 SNHLY and CDR2 FYNNEI. The CDR3 loop is CASSPRGEETQYF. In nucleotides, the CDR3 is TGTGCCAGCAGTCCAAGGGGCGAGGAGACCCAGTACTTC.

The genes are TRBV19 and TRBJ2-3; tentatively, D is TRBD1 (6 bases). The CDR3 is made up of 14 amino acids. Trimming took 3 bases from V and 4 from J, leaving 11 bases between them. CDR1 is LNHDA, CDR2 SQIVND, per germline (reference sequence). The CDR3 DNA reads TGTGCCAGTAGTATCACGACAGGCCCAGATACGCAGTATTTT. This encodes CASSITTGPDTQYF.

Remarks on this clone: The sample contains more than one DNA sequence encoding this CDR3. This chain connects TRBV6-5 to TRBJ2-7, with 9 bases fitting TRBD1. CDR1 is MNHEY, CDR2 SVGAGI, per germline. This CDR3 has 14 residues. V lost 6 bases, J lost 3 bases, and 6 bases stayed unmatched. The CDR3 DNA reads as TGTGCCAGCAGCCCCGGGACAGGGATCTACGAGCAGTACTTC. It translates to CASSPGTGIYEQYF.

This chain links TRBV7-9 with TRBJ2-2; D might be TRBD1 (5 bases). From germline, CDR1 is SEHNR and CDR2 FQNEAQ (reference sequence). The CDR3 sequence is 17 residues long. The germline V and J ends were trimmed by 5 bases and 0 bases, with 16 bases remaining between them. The CDR3 loop is CASSRPPAGSNTGELFF. CDR3 in DNA: TGTGCCAGCAGCCGCCCCCCCGCAGGGTCGAACACCGGGGAGCTGTTTTTT.

The V call is TRBV7-9, the J call TRBJ2-1; D gene uncertain. The CDR3 contains 12 residues. Germline CDR1 reads SEHNR; CDR2 reads FQNEAQ (reference sequence). V gave up 4 bases and J gave up 5 bases, with 6 bases separating them. The CDR3 reads CASSSVDNEQFF. The CDR3 nucleotides read TGTGCCAGCAGCTCCGTAGACAATGAGCAGTTCTTC.

This chain uses TRBV18 with TRBJ2-7, with D unresolved. V shed 2 bases and J shed 2 bases, with 10 bases lying between them. The CDR3 is made up of 14 amino acids. The germline gives CDR1 KGHSH, CDR2 LQKENI. This CDR3 reads CASSPVPTPYEQYF. The CDR3 DNA reads as TGTGCCAGCTCACCAGTCCCTACCCCCTACGAGCAGTACTTC.

For the CDR3, the DNA is TGCAGCGTCCTCAAGGGGCTATCCTACGAGCAGTACTTC. Encoded protein: CSVLKGLSYEQYF. The gene calls are TRBV29-1 and TRBJ2-7, with D perhaps TRBD1 (5 bases). Germline V gene lookup returns CDR1 SQVTM and CDR2 ANQGSEA. The CDR3 covers 13 residues. V was pared by 6 bases and J by 1 base, with 13 bases between.

This clone was observed once. This rearrangement joins TRBV9 to TRBJ1-1; D uncertain. V lost 0 bases, J lost 5 bases, and 14 bases lay in between. From germline, CDR1 is SGDLS and CDR2 YYNGEE. The CDR3 has 15 residues. The CDR3: CASSVGFRLGTEAFF. The CDR3 bases are TGTGCCAGCAGCGTAGGTTTCCGCCTAGGGACTGAAGCTTTCTTT. Filled out from reference TRBV9 and TRBJ1-1, the complete variable domain reads DSGVTQTPKHLITATGQRVTLRCSPRSGDLSVYWYQQSLDQGLQFLIQYYNGEERAKGNILERFSAQQFPDLHSELNLSSLELGDSALYFCASSVGFRLGTEAFFGQGTRLTVV.

This chain's CDR3 is CASSQGTSGYNEQFF. CDR3 nucleotides: TGCGCCAGCAGCCAAGGTACTAGCGGCTACAATGAGCAGTTCTTC. This rearrangement joins TRBV4-3 to TRBJ2-1; 8 bases map to TRBD2. Germline-derived CDR1 and CDR2 are LGHNA and YSLEER. V was pared by 1 base and J by 3 bases, with 2 bases of the junction left unmatched. The CDR3 covers 15 residues.

This rearrangement joins TRBV5-4 to TRBJ1-3, with a weak D call TRBD1 (5 bases). The CDR3 totals 18 residues. V lost 4 bases and J 4 bases, leaving 24 bases between the germline ends. CDR1 is SGHNT, CDR2 YYREEE, per germline (reference sequence). The CDR3 sequence: CASSILPGLGELGNTIYF. The DNA for the CDR3 is TGTGCCAGCAGCATACTTCCGGGACTGGGAGAACTCGGAAACACCATATATTTT. The complete variable domain, with remaining parts taken from reference TRBV5-4 and TRBJ1-3, reads ETGVTQSPTHLIKTRGQQVTLRCSSQSGHNTVSWYQQALGQGPQFIFQYYREEENGRGNFPPRFSGLQFPNYSSELNVNALELDDSALYLCASSILPGLGELGNTIYFGEGSWLTVV.

The gene calls are TRBV29-1 and TRBJ2-3; D is ambiguous. The germline gives CDR1 SQVTM, CDR2 ANQGSEA. Trimming pared 0 bases from V and 0 bases from J, leaving 10 bases between. The CDR3 consists of 15 residues. As DNA, the CDR3 is TGCAGCGTTGAAGATACGGCGTCAAGCACAGATACGCAGTATTTT. As protein: CSVEDTASSTDTQYF.

The gene calls are TRBV6-5 and TRBJ2-7; 11 nucleotides agree with TRBD2. This CDR3 contains 15 residues. Germline V gene sequence: CDR1 MNHEY, CDR2 SVGAGI. V lost 2 bases and J lost 1; bases outside the gene matches: 1. Written as DNA, the CDR3 is TGTGCCAGCAGTTACGTAGCGGGAGGGTCCTACGAGCAGTACTTC. Translation: CASSYVAGGSYEQYF.